One sample yielded the 20 T cell receptor beta chains listed below, sequenced in a study of blood T cell repertoires in COVID-19. Assay: immunoSEQ multiplex PCR; the TCRdb copy retains only in-frame clones and omits some. The sample yields about 140,000 clones, approximately 85% seen once. The sequencing input was peripheral blood. The source is a man between 70 and 80 years old with acute or convalescent COVID-19.

The chain carries TRBV29-1 and TRBJ2-7, with 10 bases that match TRBD2. Germline V gene sequence: CDR1 SQVTM, CDR2 ANQGSEA. The CDR3 length is 14 residues. J was trimmed by 1 base and V by 4 bases; bases with no gene match: 4. The CDR3 DNA is TGCAGCGTTGGGAGCGGGAGGGAGTCCTACGAGCAGTACTTC. Residues: CSVGSGRESYEQYF.

This chain links TRBV11-2 with TRBJ1-2; no clear D. CDR3 size: 13 residues. Trimming stripped 0 bases from V and 7 bases from J, with 9 bases between. Germline V CDR1 and CDR2: SGHAT, FQNNGV. CDR3 loop: CASSLDADFGYTF. As DNA, the CDR3 is TGTGCCAGCAGCTTAGATGCGGATTTTGGCTACACCTTC.

This clone has just a few counts. The chain uses TRBV29-1 and TRBJ1-1; D is possibly TRBD1 (6 bases). The V gene lost 8 bases and the J gene lost 12 bases, with 19 bases spanning the gap. CDR3 length: 11 amino acids. Germline CDR1 reads SQVTM; CDR2 reads ANQGSEA. CDR3 sequence: CSSEEGGWTFF. CDR3 sequence (DNA): TGCAGCTCCGAGGAAGGGGGTTGGACTTTCTTT.

The J gene is TRBJ1-2, the V gene TRBV3-1 (or the pseudogene TRBV3-2); D is undetermined. The CDR3 extends over 16 amino acids. CDR1 is LGHDT, CDR2 YNNKEL, per germline (reference sequence). V was trimmed by 1 base and J by 6 bases, leaving 18 bases between them. The CDR3 DNA reads as TGTGCCAGCAGCCAAGGAGGGTGGAGGGCTGTTCATGGCTACACCTTC. This sequence encodes CASSQGGWRAVHGYTF.

V and J are TRBV2 and TRBJ1-1; no reliable D call. Germline CDR1 and CDR2: SNHLY and FYNNEI. This CDR3 is 12 amino acids long. The germline V and J ends were trimmed by 2 bases and 10 bases, with 11 bases remaining between them. The CDR3 here is CASSEYLSRAFF. The CDR3 nucleotides are TGTGCCAGCAGTGAATATCTCTCGAGAGCTTTCTTT.

This clone was detected once. CDR3 sequence (DNA): TGTGCCAGCAGCCCTGAGGGACAGGGGATATACGAGCAGTACTTC. Translated, it gives CASSPEGQGIYEQYF. The rearrangement links TRBV5-6 to TRBJ2-7; TRBD1 agrees at 10 bases. This CDR3 is built from 15 residues. The J segment lost 4 bases and the V segment lost 4 bases, leaving 8 bases of the junction unmatched. Germline V gene data show CDR1 as SGHDT and CDR2 as YYEEEE.

This clone was counted a single time. This chain links TRBV19 with TRBJ2-5; D gene ambiguous. This CDR3 has 11 amino acids. CDR1 is LNHDA, CDR2 SQIVND, per germline (reference sequence). V lost 5 bases, J lost 4 bases, and 5 bases lay in between. CDR3 coding DNA: TGTGCCAGTAGTGGGCTAGAGACCCAGTACTTC. Amino acids: CASSGLETQYF. Full variable domain (remainder filled in from reference TRBV19 and TRBJ2-5): DGGITQSPKYLFRKEGQNVTLSCEQNLNHDAMYWYRQDPGQGLRLIYYSQIVNDFQKGDIAEGYSVSREKKESFPLTVTSAQKNPTAFYLCASSGLETQYFGPGTRLLVL.

Only one count was recorded for this clone. The chain is built from TRBV19 and TRBJ1-2; 10 nucleotides agree with TRBD1. The germline V gene encodes CDR1 LNHDA and CDR2 SQIVND (reference sequence). V shed 4 bases and J 3 bases; nucleotides not matched to a gene: 5. The CDR3 loop spans 15 amino acids. CDR3 nucleotides: TGTGCCAGTAGTACTGACAGGGGGCTGGACTATGGCTACACCTTC. This sequence encodes CASSTDRGLDYGYTF.

This clone appeared once. The V gene is TRBV19, the J gene TRBJ1-1, with 12 bases identical to TRBD1. Unmatched junction bases numbered 1, after V lost 6 bases and J lost 2 bases. CDR3 length equals 14 residues. Germline V gene data show CDR1 as LNHDA and CDR2 as SQIVND (reference sequence). CDR3 sequence reads: CASRGTGGNTEAFF. CDR3 DNA: TGTGCCAGTAGAGGGACAGGGGGCAACACTGAAGCTTTCTTT.

This clone turned up a few times. CDR3 in DNA: TGTGCCAGCAGACGGGGACAGAACTATGGCTACACCTTC. The encoded protein is CASRRGQNYGYTF. The chain joins TRBV6-5 to TRBJ1-2, with 7 bases aligning to TRBD1. V lost 6 bases, J lost 2 bases, and 3 bases stayed unmatched. Germline V gene data show CDR1 as MNHEY and CDR2 as SVGAGI. CDR3 size: 13 residues.

The V gene is TRBV5-1, the J gene TRBJ2-7; D not certain. Trimming removed 0 bases at V and 5 bases at J, with 15 bases between. The CDR3 runs 15 residues. The germline CDR1 and CDR2 sequences are SGHRS and YFSETQ. The CDR3 loop reads CASSLGSSLGHEQYF. The CDR3, as DNA: TGCGCCAGCAGCTTGGGATCCTCTCTGGGCCACGAGCAGTACTTC.

The gene calls are TRBV6-6 and TRBJ1-1; D unresolved. This CDR3 comprises 13 residues. Germline CDR1 and CDR2: MNHNY and SVGAGI (reference sequence). The germline V and J ends were trimmed by 5 bases and 3 bases, with 10 bases remaining between them. The CDR3 DNA is TGTGCCAGCAGTAAAGACATGTACACTGAAGCTTTCTTT. Its protein product is CASSKDMYTEAFF.

CDR3 coding DNA: TGTGCCACCCTCCGCTACTACGAGCAGTACTTC. It is translated as CATLRYYEQYF. The V call is TRBV28, the J call TRBJ2-7; D remains ambiguous. CDR3 size: 11 residues. Trimming stripped 10 bases from V and 3 bases from J, with 10 bases between. Germline CDR1 MDHEN, CDR2 SYDVKM.

Only a few counts were recorded for this clone. The V call is TRBV10-3, the J call TRBJ2-7, with D possibly TRBD2 on 5 matching bases. Deletions cut 8 bases from V and 2 bases from J, with 10 bases between. CDR3 length: 12 residues. Germline V gene lookup returns CDR1 ENHRY and CDR2 SYGVKD. CDR3 nucleotide sequence: TGTGCCATCGCGGCGGGTACCTACGAGCAGTACTTC. As protein: CAIAAGTYEQYF.

The rearrangement links TRBV3-1 (or the pseudogene TRBV3-2) to TRBJ2-7; 7 nucleotides match TRBD1. Germline V gives CDR1 LGHDT, CDR2 YNNKEL (reference sequence). V trimming: 4 bases; J trimming: 3 bases; junction bases outside the gene matches: 6. The CDR3 is 14 residues long. The CDR3 region is CASSRTGLHYEQYF. CDR3 bases: TGTGCCAGCAGCCGGACAGGCCTACACTACGAGCAGTACTTC.

The gene calls are TRBV28 and TRBJ1-2; D might be TRBD1 (5 bases). The V end was cut by 6 bases, the J end by 6 bases, with 20 bases between. The germline gives CDR1 MDHEN, CDR2 SYDVKM. The CDR3 sequence is 15 residues long. CDR3 amino acids: CASSSLNGGIDGYTF. The CDR3 DNA follows: TGTGCCAGCAGCTCTTTAAACGGGGGAATTGATGGCTACACCTTC.

This chain joins TRBV27 and TRBJ2-7; perhaps TRBD2 as D (6 bases). The CDR3 runs 16 residues. Trimming pared 0 bases from V and 1 base from J, leaving 13 bases between. In germline, CDR1 is MNHEY, CDR2 SMNVEV (reference sequence). CDR3 DNA sequence: TGTGCCAGCAGTTTATCGGGGCGGGGACGGTCCTACGAGCAGTACTTC. Its protein is CASSLSGRGRSYEQYF.

The chain combines TRBV12-3 or TRBV12-4 with TRBJ2-5; possible D gene TRBD1, 6 bases. The CDR3 is made up of 13 amino acids. Trimming cost V 6 bases and J 3 bases, with 11 bases left between them. The CDR3 loop reads CASSSDRKETQYF. CDR3 DNA sequence: TGTGCCAGCAGCTCAGACAGGAAAGAGACCCAGTACTTC.

This chain joins TRBV30 and TRBJ2-1, with 8 bases identical to TRBD2. Germline V gene data show CDR1 as GTSNPN and CDR2 as SVGIG (reference sequence). Trimming at V came to 5 bases and at J to 9 bases, leaving 9 bases not matched to a gene. The CDR3 loop spans 13 amino acids. The CDR3 DNA follows: TGTGCCTGGGACCCGGCGGGGGGAGGTGAGCAGTTCTTC. Residues: CAWDPAGGGEQFF.

V is TRBV27 and J is TRBJ2-2, with 8 bases lining up with TRBD2. Losses at the gene ends were 7 bases for V and 1 base for J; bases not matched to a gene: 11. Per germline, CDR1 MNHEY and CDR2 SMNVEV (reference sequence). The length of the CDR3 is 17 residues. DNA for the CDR3: TGTGCCAGCACCCCACGGGGGGGGGAGCGGAACACCGGGGAGCTGTTTTTT. It translates to CASTPRGGERNTGELFF.